This T cell receptor (beta chain) came from a study of T cells expressing NK-cell markers. For the study at large: TCR beta repertoires came from sorted CD3+CD56+NKG2C+, CD3+CD56+NKG2C- and CD3+CD56-NKG2C+ T cells. Among eight sequenced donors, seven carried HCMV seropositivity while one was seronegative.

TCRdb reprocessed the 5' RACE reads, keeping one entry per CDR3 protein, no DNA. The sample's table shows 150,000 or so distinct CDR3 sequences. Study outcomes and limitations: Similarly, these clonotypes led the CD3+CD56-NKG2C+ fraction as well in a handful of donors. Expanded clones of NKG2C+ T cells had an unclear HCMV specificity.

This CDR3 is 15 amino acids long. The V gene's germline CDR1 is SGHTA and CDR2 FQGNSA. For this clonotype: Its antigen is still unknown.

This clonotype was sampled from a woman between 18 and 75 years old in good health. Sequencing was carried out using blood T cells: a sorted CD56 or NKG2C T cell subset, CD4+ or CD8+ T cells, or bulk PBMC T cells (not recorded which). The chain has TRBV7-2 and TRBJ2-1; the TRBD1 assignment by TCRdb is unverifiable without DNA. The CDR3 here is CASSLGAGGYNEQFF.